This T cell receptor beta chain was found in a study of blood T cell repertoires in COVID-19 (dated by TCRdb to 2019 to 2021). In terms of the full investigation: The collaborator samples originated in the United States, Italy and Spain and spanned the acute and convalescent phases of COVID-19. The material from the prospective study consisted of cDNA or gDNA derived from T cells, B-cell-depleted T cells, or PBMCs. Deeply sampled blood TCRbeta repertoires from subjects exposed to, actively infected with, or recovered from COVID-19 were included in the dataset. A freely available public database, intended as a resource for researchers studying the immune response to SARS-CoV-2, is where the repertoires were released. The samples were drawn from the first 160 participants of the ongoing ImmuneRACE study and from more than 1,000 subjects provided by 6 global collaborators. A de-identified subject ID, COVID-19 status, age in years and sex were almost always included in the sample metadata. HLA class I and class II types, where available, came from metadata supplied by the sample provider rather than from assay-based typing.

The immunoSEQ Assay, a bias-controlled multiplex PCR, was used to amplify TCRbeta CDR3 regions from genomic DNA. Concerning the study's data processing: Within the assay, amplification of reference gene primers was used to estimate how many nucleated cells each sample contained. To quantify the absolute abundance of each unique TCRbeta CDR3 rearrangement, sequence reads were collapsed and filtered. For each sample, productive Simpson clonality was calculated as the square root of Simpson's diversity index across productive rearrangements. Imported from immuneACCESS, the table was reduced by TCRdb to in-frame sequences with V and J called. These copies leave out some clones; in studies compared against another copy, an unresolved V gene accounts for under half, and the cause of the remainder is not known. V and J calls and clone size come straight from that table; D and trimming were deduced from the DNA. The sample table lists fewer than 350,000 clones, around 90% of them with a count of one. Clones ranked in the top ten supply roughly 5.3% of the sample.

CDR1 and CDR2 were assigned from the germline V gene as SGHRS and YFSETQ. V lost 5 bases and J lost 2 bases, and the count of bases not matched to a germline gene is 1. Including cysteine and phenylalanine, the CDR3 has 14 amino acids. The DNA shown is the 42-base CDR3, in frame from base 1. Overall study outcomes, separate from this receptor: Clinical and demographic metadata were provided uncurated, with the amount varying by source and participant.

Enrolling through a virtual design, the prospective study's participants ranged in age from roughly 18 to 100 years and lived across 24 United States geographic areas. To assign participants to cohorts, the prospective study relied on clinical history that participants themselves reported in a screening survey and a study questionnaire. ImmuneRACE Cohort 3 recovered participants were defined by two consecutive negative NP/OP PCR tests, healthcare professional clearance, or symptom resolution. In the prospective study, mobile phlebotomists collected whole blood, serum and a nasopharyngeal or oropharyngeal swab from each participant. Additional blood draws and questionnaires over an approximately 2-month period could optionally be provided by prospective study participants. Before DNA extraction, prospective study blood samples were shipped either frozen or at room temperature. This clone was found once. It lacks a known antigen. The record has no base qualities; no much larger clone is one base away.

Material: PBMCs or T cells enriched from blood (not recorded which). The TCR was taken from a man between 60 and 75 years old who had recovered from COVID-19. Recombination connected TRBV5-1 to TRBJ1-1, with 12 central nucleotides matching TRBD1. This receptor carries the CDR3 CASRGQGANTEAFF. In nucleotide form, the sequence is TGCGCCAGCAGGGGACAGGGGGCCAACACTGAAGCTTTCTTT.